The rows below give T cell receptor beta chains drawn from one sample of a study of neurological immune-mediated disorders. Via MiXCR, TCRdb re-called the 5' RACE reads, giving one row per CDR3 protein. This table holds 25,000 to 35,000 distinct CDR3 sequences, over 12% found once. Sequencing was performed on PBMCs. These receptors all stem from a man in his 70s in good health. Each CDR3 is given with its conserved first and last residue. A D gene is named only where the DNA matches it firmly. Clone size is stated in some rows and not others, as once, few, many or a class when expanded.

j_gene | v_gene | abundance | d_gene | CDR3aa | CDR3nt
TRBJ2-3 | TRBV15 | NA | TRBD2 | CATSGTSGGAWDTQYF | TGTGCCACCAGCGGGACTAGCGGGGGGGCCTGGGATACGCAGTATTTT
TRBJ1-3 | TRBV5-5 | many | NA | CASSLVQGRNTIYF | TGTGCCAGCAGCTTGGTCCAGGGAAGAAACACCATATATTTT
TRBJ2-7 | TRBV7-2 | NA | NA | CASSLLQGSSYEQYF | TGTGCCAGCAGCTTACTTCAGGGGAGCTCCTACGAGCAGTACTTC
TRBJ2-2 | TRBV11-3 | NA | TRBD1 | CASSTGTGGTGELFF | TGTGCCAGCAGCACCGGGACAGGGGGCACCGGGGAGCTGTTTTTT
TRBJ2-6 | TRBV5-1 | NA | NA | CASTQGSVAGANVLTF | TGCGCCAGCACACAGGGATCCGTGGCTGGGGCCAACGTCCTGACTTTC
TRBJ1-2 | TRBV18 | many | NA | CASSPRDGDGYTF | TGTGCCAGCTCACCACGAGATGGTGATGGCTACACCTTC
TRBJ2-2 | TRBV12-3/TRBV12-4 | NA | TRBD1 | CASSSTDWAGGGELFF | TGTGCCAGCAGTTCGACCGACTGGGCAGGGGGCGGGGAGCTGTTTTTT
TRBJ2-5 | TRBV6-2/TRBV6-3 | many | TRBD1 | CASSETGNRETQYF | TGTGCCAGCAGTGAGACAGGGAATAGGGAGACCCAGTACTTC
TRBJ1-3 | TRBV10-3 | NA | NA | CAISESVALLSGNTIYF | TGTGCCATCAGTGAGTCGGTCGCTTTGCTATCTGGAAACACCATATATTTT
TRBJ1-4 | TRBV28 | many | TRBD1 | CASSSRGRENEKLFF | TGTGCCAGCAGTTCCAGGGGGCGGGAAAATGAAAAACTGTTTTTT
TRBJ1-5 | TRBV20-1 | many | TRBD1 | CSARDAGGGQPQHF | TGCAGTGCTAGAGACGCAGGGGGCGGTCAGCCCCAGCATTTT
TRBJ2-2 | TRBV29-1 | many | NA | CSVLLSPGELFF | TGCAGCGTCTTGCTGTCTCCCGGGGAGCTGTTTTTT
TRBJ2-1 | TRBV18 | many | NA | CASSPIVPDNEQFF | TGTGCCAGCTCACCAATCGTTCCGGACAATGAGCAGTTCTTC
TRBJ2-2 | TRBV9 | many | TRBD1 | CASSVDRGRWTGELFF | TGTGCCAGCAGCGTTGACAGGGGGCGGTGGACCGGGGAGCTGTTTTTT
TRBJ2-3 | TRBV9 | NA | NA | CASSFYICSAPRTGLRPSTDTQYF | NA
TRBJ1-5 | TRBV9 | many | TRBD1 | CASSVGQGGDQPQHF | TGTGCCAGCAGCGTAGGACAGGGAGGGGATCAGCCCCAGCATTTT
TRBJ2-3 | TRBV7-2 | once | TRBD2 | CASSLVSSGGAWDTQYF | TGTGCCAGCAGCTTAGTGTCTAGCGGGGGGGCCTGGGATACGCAGTATTTT
TRBJ2-7 | TRBV5-5 | many | NA | CASSRRQFTEYEQYF | TGTGCCAGCAGCAGAAGACAGTTTACAGAATACGAGCAGTACTTC
TRBJ1-2 | TRBV25-1 | many | NA | CASSEGAPDGYTF | TGTGCCAGCAGTGAGGGGGCCCCGGATGGCTACACCTTC
TRBJ2-1 | TRBV20-1 | NA | TRBD1 | CSASQGVSYNEQFF | TGCAGTGCTAGCCAGGGGGTGTCCTACAATGAGCAGTTCTTC
TRBJ2-7 | TRBV5-1 | many | NA | CASSLAVGSSYEQYF | TGCGCCAGCAGCTTGGCCGTGGGGAGCTCCTACGAGCAGTACTTC
TRBJ1-6 | TRBV20-1 | many | NA | CSAGEIYNSPLHF | TGCAGTGCTGGAGAGATATATAATTCACCCCTCCACTTT
TRBJ2-5 | TRBV5-1 | many | NA | CASSPGTPLGETQYF | TGCGCCAGCAGCCCGGGGACCCCGTTGGGGGAGACCCAGTACTTC
TRBJ2-7 | TRBV12-3/TRBV12-4 | few | NA | CASSLASGVPYEQYF | TGTGCCAGCAGTTTAGCGTCAGGGGTCCCCTACGAGCAGTACTTC
TRBJ2-7 | TRBV6-1 | NA | NA | CASSEFRGADAYEQYF | TGTGCCAGCAGTGAATTTCGCGGGGCTGATGCCTACGAGCAGTACTTC
TRBJ2-3 | TRBV7-2 | many | NA | CASSSSVWGTQYF | TGTGCCAGCAGCTCCTCAGTCTGGGGTACGCAGTATTTT
TRBJ2-1 | TRBV6-1 | few | TRBD2 | CASSGDYKRGTYNEQFF | TGTGCCAGCAGTGGGGACTATAAGCGGGGAACCTACAATGAGCAGTTCTTC
TRBJ2-1 | TRBV20-1 | many | TRBD1 | CSARDGTGSSYNEQFF | TGCAGTGCTAGAGATGGGACAGGCAGCTCCTACAATGAGCAGTTCTTC
TRBJ2-1 | TRBV27 | many | NA | CASSFWSSYNEQFF | TGTGCCAGCAGTTTCTGGAGCTCCTACAATGAGCAGTTCTTC
TRBJ2-4 | TRBV6-6 | many | TRBD1 | CASSPSGQGLAKNIQYF | TGTGCCAGCAGCCCATCCGGACAGGGTCTAGCCAAAAACATTCAGTACTTC
TRBJ2-3 | TRBV4-2 | many | NA | CASSQALGSGAGSTDTQYF | TGTGCCAGCAGCCAAGCCCTCGGGAGTGGGGCGGGGAGCACAGATACGCAGTATTTT
TRBJ1-2 | TRBV7-8 | many | NA | CASSSQGRYGYTF | TGTGCCAGCAGCTCCCAGGGGAGATATGGCTACACCTTC
TRBJ2-5 | TRBV5-1 | NA | TRBD2 | CASSLFGLAGWIQETQYF | TGCGCCAGCAGCCTGTTCGGACTAGCGGGGTGGATCCAAGAGACCCAGTACTTC
TRBJ1-6 | TRBV6-6 | many | NA | CASRWGAGSYNSPLHF | TGTGCCAGCAGATGGGGGGCAGGGTCCTATAATTCACCCCTCCACTTT
TRBJ2-1 | TRBV11-3 | few | NA | CASSLAAGRSLYNEQFF | TGTGCCAGCAGCTTAGCGGCGGGGAGGTCCCTCTACAATGAGCAGTTCTTC
TRBJ1-3 | TRBV18 | many | NA | CASSPVAGPSGNTIYF | TGTGCCAGCTCACCAGTAGCAGGGCCCTCTGGAAACACCATATATTTT
TRBJ2-1 | TRBV3-1 | many | TRBD2 | CASSQDSRGLVGNEQFF | TGTGCCAGCAGCCAAGACAGTAGGGGACTAGTTGGCAATGAGCAGTTCTTC
TRBJ2-7 | TRBV10-3 | many | NA | CAINAGLHYEQYF | TGTGCCATCAACGCCGGGCTTCACTACGAGCAGTACTTC
TRBJ1-2 | TRBV5-5 | many | NA | CASSSEGGVGYGYTF | TGTGCCAGCAGCTCCGAGGGAGGGGTTGGCTATGGCTACACCTTC
TRBJ2-3 | TRBV6-5 | once | NA | CASRFGGGGFSGTDTQYF | TGTGCCAGCAGATTTGGTGGGGGTGGGTTTTCTGGCACAGATACGCAGTATTTT
TRBJ1-4 | TRBV12-3/TRBV12-4 | many | NA | CASRVTGTNEKLFF | TGTGCCAGCAGGGTGACGGGAACTAATGAAAAACTGTTTTTT
TRBJ2-1 | TRBV4-3 | many | NA | CASSQDFGGQGNEQFF | TGCGCCAGCAGCCAAGATTTCGGGGGGCAGGGGAATGAGCAGTTCTTC
TRBJ1-2 | TRBV6-5 | NA | NA | CASGYMGAGYGYTF | TGTGCCAGCGGTTACATGGGGGCGGGCTATGGCTACACCTTC
TRBJ1-6 | TRBV11-2 | many | NA | CASSLDRRSPLHF | TGTGCCAGCAGCTTAGATCGAAGATCACCCCTCCACTTT
TRBJ2-1 | TRBV7-6 | many | TRBD1 | CASSLQGASYNEQFF | TGTGCCAGCAGCTTACAGGGGGCTTCCTACAATGAGCAGTTCTTC
TRBJ1-3 | TRBV7-2 | many | TRBD1 | CASSLSTGATSGNTIYF | TGTGCCAGCAGCTTAAGTACAGGGGCGACCTCTGGAAACACCATATATTTT
TRBJ2-1 | TRBV7-6 | NA | TRBD1 | CASSLGNRGQWYNEQFF | TGTGCCAGCAGCTTAGGAAACAGGGGTCAATGGTACAATGAGCAGTTCTTC
TRBJ2-1 | TRBV11-3 | many | NA | CASSLNSYNEQFF | TGTGCCAGCAGCTTAAACAGCTACAATGAGCAGTTCTTC
TRBJ1-1 | TRBV20-1 | many | NA | CSASSGAKAFF | TGCAGTGCTAGCAGCGGGGCGAAGGCTTTCTTT